Following are 17 T cell receptor beta chains from one sample sequenced in a study of T cells in Graves' hyperthyroidism and ophthalmopathy. Authors of the study amplified TCR beta CDR3 regions from RNA transcripts. An initial round of RT-PCR targeting the TCR CDR3 relied on the HTBI primer set. In TCRdb, the multiplex PCR reads were re-called with MiXCR into one record per CDR3 protein. The top ten clones hold about 30% of a sample with about 400,000 distinct CDR3 sequences, around 14% of them seen once. What was sequenced was blood. These receptors were obtained from a woman aged 25 to 45 with Graves' hyperthyroidism.

The table lists this clonotype with a few counts. The chain couples TRBV9 to TRBJ1-3; no clear D gene. Germline V gene sequence: CDR1 SGDLS, CDR2 YYNGEE. This CDR3 has 15 amino acids. The V end was cut by 4 bases, the J end by 0 bases, with 11 bases between. The CDR3, as DNA: TGTGCCAGCAGCTTATCATTCTACTCTGGAAACACCATATATTTT. It is translated as CASSLSFYSGNTIYF.

The gene calls are TRBV5-1 and TRBJ1-1; TRBD1 matches 7 bases. Germline CDR1 SGHRS, CDR2 YFSETQ. After removal of 2 bases from V and 3 bases from J, the junction contained 7 bases not matched to a gene. The CDR3 covers 15 residues. The CDR3 spells CASSFQGVGYTEAFF. The DNA for the CDR3 is TGCGCCAGCAGCTTCCAGGGGGTCGGTTACACTGAAGCTTTCTTT. The full variable domain, in which reference TRBV5-1 and TRBJ1-1 provide the parts outside the CDR3, is KAGVTQTPRYLIKTRGQQVTLSCSPISGHRSVSWYQQTPGQGLQFLFEYFSETQRNKGNFPGRFSGRQFSNSRSEMNVSTLELGDSALYLCASSFQGVGYTEAFFGQGTRLTVV.

This clonotype showed up just a few times. J is TRBJ2-2 and V is TRBV20-1; D perhaps matches TRBD2 (6 bases). The CDR3 has 15 residues. Germline CDR1 reads DFQATT; CDR2 reads SNEGSKA (reference sequence). V was cut by 1 base and J by 6 bases, with 15 bases left in between. CDR3 residues: CSARAAGTPAGELFF. The CDR3 nucleotides read TGCAGTGCTAGAGCCGCGGGAACTCCGGCCGGGGAGCTGTTTTTT.

In this sample, this clonotype turned up many times. This chain connects TRBV30 to TRBJ2-2; the match to TRBD2 covers 10 bases. Germline V gene data show CDR1 as GTSNPN and CDR2 as SVGIG (reference sequence). V gave up 0 bases and J gave up 6 bases; unmatched junction bases: 4. There are 15 residues in the CDR3. CDR3 loop: CAWSVRLAGSGELFF. The DNA for the CDR3 is TGTGCCTGGAGTGTACGACTAGCGGGCTCCGGGGAGCTGTTTTTT.

This clonotype has only a few counts. The gene calls are TRBV9 and TRBJ2-5; TRBD2 agrees at 7 bases. Germline V gene sequence: CDR1 SGDLS, CDR2 YYNGEE. J lost 5 bases, V lost 6 bases, and 7 bases had no gene match. CDR3 length equals 13 residues. In DNA form, the CDR3 reads TGTGCCAGCAACGCGGGGGATTGGGAGACCCAGTACTTC. Translating it yields CASNAGDWETQYF.

This clonotype was recorded many times. This sequence joins TRBV3-1 and TRBJ1-1; D gene unclear. The germline V and J ends were trimmed by 1 base and 1 base, with 7 bases remaining between them. CDR1 and CDR2 (germline): LGHDT, YNNKEL (reference sequence). The CDR3 is 14 amino acids. CDR3 sequence reads: CASSQGHKNTEAFF. The DNA of the CDR3 is TGTGCCAGCAGCCAAGGACACAAGAACACTGAAGCTTTCTTT.

This clonotype was recorded many times. The gene calls are TRBV2 and TRBJ2-1, with D possibly TRBD2 on 6 matching bases. The germline gives CDR1 SNHLY, CDR2 FYNNEI. This CDR3 region has 16 residues. The germline V and J ends were trimmed by 4 bases and 7 bases, with 20 bases remaining between them. CDR3 DNA sequence: TGTGCCAGCAGTGGCCTTAGCGGTGGAATAGTGAATGAGCAGTTCTTC. Translation gives CASSGLSGGIVNEQFF. The whole variable domain, filled in from reference TRBV2 and TRBJ2-1, reads EPEVTQTPSHQVTQMGQEVILRCVPISNHLYFYWYRQILGQKVEFLVSFYNNEISEKSEIFDDQFSVERPDGSNFTLKIRSTKLEDSAMYFCASSGLSGGIVNEQFFGPGTRLTVL.

This clonotype was recorded a few times. The chain uses TRBV14 and TRBJ2-7; D unresolved. Trimming cost V 4 bases and J 4 bases, with 11 bases left between them. CDR1 is SGHDN, CDR2 FVKESK, per germline. The CDR3 contains 13 residues. CDR3 sequence reads: CASSPFKSYEQYF. DNA for the CDR3: TGTGCCAGCAGCCCCTTTAAGTCTTACGAGCAGTACTTC.

This clonotype was seen many times. J is TRBJ2-7 and V is TRBV5-6, with D possibly TRBD2 on 6 matching bases. The CDR3 loop spans 14 amino acids. Germline V gene lookup returns CDR1 SGHDT and CDR2 YYEEEE. Trimming stripped 3 bases from V and 0 bases from J, with 10 bases between. CDR3 loop: CASSSGLGSYEQYF. CDR3 bases: TGTGCCAGCAGCTCGGGACTCGGCTCCTACGAGCAGTACTTC.

Only a few counts were recorded for this clonotype. CDR3: CSARDSGQGHRGADTQYF. DNA for the CDR3: TGCAGTGCTAGAGATTCGGGACAGGGACATCGGGGGGCAGATACGCAGTATTTT. V is TRBV20-1 and J is TRBJ2-3; TRBD1 agrees at 9 bases. J lost 4 bases, V lost 0 bases, and 14 bases had no gene match. CDR1 DFQATT and CDR2 SNEGSKA come from the germline V gene (reference sequence). This CDR3 is built from 18 residues.

About this clonotype: One end of the junction is discordant with germline, which a read error may explain. The rearrangement joins TRBV3-1 to TRBJ2-7; weak D call: TRBD2 (6 bases). Germline V gene lookup returns CDR1 LGHDT and CDR2 YNNKEL (reference sequence). This CDR3 is 15 amino acids long. In DNA, the CDR3 is TGTGCCAGCAGCCACCAGGAACTAGCTTCGTACGAGCGGTACTTC. Its protein is CASSHQELASYERYF.

Comment on this clonotype: At one end the junction does not follow the germline gene, possibly because of a read error. The chain couples TRBV19 to TRBJ2-1; D is uncertain. The CDR3 is made up of 14 amino acids. The germline V gene encodes CDR1 LNHDA and CDR2 SQIVND (reference sequence). The CDR3: CASSPYLGTNGQFF. In nucleotides, the CDR3 is TGTGCCAGTAGTCCGTACCTGGGAACCAATGGGCAGTTCTTC. Using reference TRBV19 and TRBJ2-1 for the parts outside the CDR3, the full variable domain is DGGITQSPKYLFRKEGQNVTLSCEQNLNHDAMYWYRQDPGQGLRLIYYSQIVNDFQKGDIAEGYSVSREKKESFPLTVTSAQKNPTAFYLCASSPYLGTNGQFFGPGTRLTVL.

This clonotype turned up a few times. This rearrangement joins TRBV4-1 to TRBJ2-7; a weak D match, TRBD1 (5 bases). CDR3 length: 13 residues. CDR1 and CDR2 from the germline V gene are MGHRA and YSYEKL. Trimming pared 1 base from V and 7 bases from J, leaving 11 bases between. Here the CDR3 reads CASSQGGVREQYF. The CDR3 nucleotides are TGCGCCAGCAGCCAAGGGGGCGTTCGGGAGCAGTACTTC.

This clonotype showed up many times. V usage is TRBV6-1 and J usage is TRBJ1-4; D perhaps matches TRBD1 (5 bases). The V end was cut by 5 bases, the J end by 0 bases, with 7 bases between. This CDR3 comprises 14 residues. Germline loops: CDR1 MNHNS, CDR2 SASEGT. The CDR3 region is CASSRQPTNEKLFF. CDR3 in DNA: TGTGCCAGCAGTCGACAGCCAACTAATGAAAAACTGTTTTTT.

As concerns this clonotype: This clone may be a read error of a much larger clone one base away. The chain uses TRBV5-1 and TRBJ2-1; 9 bases agree with TRBD1. The CDR3 totals 14 residues. Germline V gene sequence: CDR1 SGHRS, CDR2 YFSETQ. V lost 4 bases to trimming and J lost 10 bases; unmatched junction nucleotides: 9. This CDR3 reads CASSKDRGGHEQFF. CDR3 DNA: TGCGCCAGCAGCAAGGACAGGGGAGGCCACGAGCAGTTCTTC.

This clonotype was picked up a small number of times. This chain uses TRBV6-5 with TRBJ1-2, with D unclear. The germline V gene encodes CDR1 MNHEY and CDR2 SVGAGI. Deletions cut 3 bases from V and 4 bases from J, with 15 bases between. The CDR3 sequence is 15 residues long. CDR3 DNA sequence: TGTGCCAGCAGTTATTCTCCGGGAAACCCCTATGGCTACACCTTC. It translates to CASSYSPGNPYGYTF.

This rearrangement joins TRBV20-1 to TRBJ2-7, with TRBD2 identical over 7 bases. The trim removed 8 bases at V and 0 bases at J, leaving 4 bases unmatched. The germline gives CDR1 DFQATT, CDR2 SNEGSKA (reference sequence). The CDR3 is 12 amino acids. The CDR3, as DNA: TGCAGTTCCCGGGGGGTCTCCTACGAGCAGTACTTC. This codes for CSSRGVSYEQYF.